This paragraph reports one T cell receptor (beta chain). There is no known antigen for this receptor. One base away there is no much larger clone; base qualities are not given. Library generation was performed with the immunoSEQ multiplex PCR assay. TCRbeta CDR3 sequencing was performed as a commercial service by an external provider. The authors' pipeline ran thus. The analyses relied on productive nucleotide sequences along with amino acid sequences obtained through in silico translation. Diversity was measured as Renyi entropy over a range of alpha values, and the median of 200 repeated subsamples was taken to equalise sample size. Pairwise repertoire distance was calculated as one minus the Chao-modified Jaccard index, correcting for under-sampling, and used for clustering. Frequency-weighted overlap with synovial clonotypes was computed at 200 sample sizes with 200 draws without replacement at each size, and the value at the size of the smaller sample was reported. Held by TCRdb, this immuneACCESS table contains in-frame sequences only and omits some clones. Under half of the omission traces to an unresolved V gene where checked; the cause of the rest is unknown. The V and J calls and clone size come from that table; D and trimming were worked out from the DNA. This sample is represented by about 32,000 clones; 80% to 95% of them were singletons. Around 2.8% of the sample goes to the ten largest clones.

The sequenced samples were obtained from patients with active juvenile idiopathic arthritis. Cells were sorted immediately after thawing, with dead cells excluded using Live/Dead Fixable Near-IR Stain. V trim: 4 bases; J trim: 4 bases; unmatched bases: 10. The CDR3 runs 17 amino acids, cysteine and phenylalanine included. Only the CDR3 part of the read is kept: 51 bases, read in frame from the first base. As encoded in the germline V gene, CDR1 is SGHRS while CDR2 is YFSETQ. This sample was taken from a study of circulating and synovial CD4+ cells in juvenile arthritis (dated by TCRdb to the mid-2010s). Background on the whole study: Within each patient, the study compared the TCRbeta CDR3 repertoires of three groups: circulating HLA-DR+ CD4 T cells, bulk blood CD4 T cells, and synovial CD4 T cells. Repertoire sequencing was performed with the aim of confirming enrichment of synovial clonotypes in a circulating synovial-like CD4 T cell subset. General conclusions and limits of the study: Circulating pathogenic-like lymphocytes clustered with synovial T cells and shared a substantially higher fraction of CDR3 sequences with synovium than bulk blood. Traditional Vbeta family usage analysis did not detect the difference between circulating pathogenic-like lymphocytes and bulk blood T cells. Synovial and circulating pathogenic-like lymphocyte repertoires were less diverse than bulk blood CD4 repertoires, and some CPL samples were as oligoclonal as synovium. Since overlap with synovium went up as sequencing depth increased, the measured fractions of shared clonotypes likely underestimated the full repertoire overlap. Because T cell genome counts in CPL samples and bulk blood CD4 samples differed by at least an order of magnitude, sample-size effects were addressed.

The V and J genes are TRBV5-1 and TRBJ2-5; the central 13 bases match TRBD2. The sample consisted of CD4+ T cells from blood. This TCR derives from a human donor with juvenile idiopathic arthritis. The nucleotides read TGCGCCAGCAGCCCCGGTGGACTAGCGGGAGTAGGAGAGACCCAGTACTTC. It encodes CASSPGGLAGVGETQYF.